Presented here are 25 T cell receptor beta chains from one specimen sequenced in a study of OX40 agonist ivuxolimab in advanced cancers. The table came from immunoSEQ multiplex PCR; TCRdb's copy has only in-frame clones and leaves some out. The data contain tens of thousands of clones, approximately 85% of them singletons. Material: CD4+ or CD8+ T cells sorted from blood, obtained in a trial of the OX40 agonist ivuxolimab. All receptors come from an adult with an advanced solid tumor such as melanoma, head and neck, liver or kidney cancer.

The CDR3 DNA follows: TGTGCCAGCAGCCTCGCGCACGGAGACACCGGGGAGCTGTTTTTT. Residues: CASSLAHGDTGELFF. The chain carries TRBV7-2 and TRBJ2-2; D remains ambiguous. The V and J ends lost 5 bases and 3 bases respectively, with 13 bases between them. The CDR3 has 15 residues. Looked up from germline, CDR1 is SGHTA and CDR2 is FQGNSA.

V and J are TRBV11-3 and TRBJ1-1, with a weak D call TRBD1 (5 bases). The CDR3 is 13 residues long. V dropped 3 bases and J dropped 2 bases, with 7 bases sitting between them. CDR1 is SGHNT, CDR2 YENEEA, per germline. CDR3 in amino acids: CASSFRDNTEAFF. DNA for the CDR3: TGTGCCAGCAGCTTCCGGGACAACACTGAAGCTTTCTTT.

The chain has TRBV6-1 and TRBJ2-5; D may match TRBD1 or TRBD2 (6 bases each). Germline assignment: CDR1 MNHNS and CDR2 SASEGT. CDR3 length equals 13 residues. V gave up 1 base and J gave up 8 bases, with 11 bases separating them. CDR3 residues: CASSEGGRGTQYF. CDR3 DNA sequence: TGTGCCAGCAGTGAAGGGGGGCGGGGAACCCAGTACTTC.

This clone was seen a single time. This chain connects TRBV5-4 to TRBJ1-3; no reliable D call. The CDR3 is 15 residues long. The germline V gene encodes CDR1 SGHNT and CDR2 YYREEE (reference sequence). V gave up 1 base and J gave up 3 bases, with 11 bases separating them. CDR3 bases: TGTGCCAGCAGCTTGCAGGACCGGGATGGAAACACCATATATTTT. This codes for CASSLQDRDGNTIYF.

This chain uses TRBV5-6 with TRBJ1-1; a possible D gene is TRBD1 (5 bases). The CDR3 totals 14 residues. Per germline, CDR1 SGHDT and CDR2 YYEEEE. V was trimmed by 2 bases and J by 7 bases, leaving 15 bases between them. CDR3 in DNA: TGTGCCAGCAGCTTTAGGGCAGGGCTACTTGAAGCTTTCTTT. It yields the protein CASSFRAGLLEAFF.

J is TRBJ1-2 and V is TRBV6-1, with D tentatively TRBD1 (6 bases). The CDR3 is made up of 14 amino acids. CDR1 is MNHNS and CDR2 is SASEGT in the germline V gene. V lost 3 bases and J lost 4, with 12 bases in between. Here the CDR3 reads CASSEGQGPYGYTF. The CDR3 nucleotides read TGTGCCAGCAGTGAGGGGCAGGGGCCCTATGGCTACACCTTC.

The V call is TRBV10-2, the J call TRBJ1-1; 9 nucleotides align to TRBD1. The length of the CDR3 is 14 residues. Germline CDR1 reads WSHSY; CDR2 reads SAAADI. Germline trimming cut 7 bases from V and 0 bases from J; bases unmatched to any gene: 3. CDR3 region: CASTGQGMNTEAFF. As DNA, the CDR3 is TGCGCCAGCACCGGACAGGGGATGAACACTGAAGCTTTCTTT.

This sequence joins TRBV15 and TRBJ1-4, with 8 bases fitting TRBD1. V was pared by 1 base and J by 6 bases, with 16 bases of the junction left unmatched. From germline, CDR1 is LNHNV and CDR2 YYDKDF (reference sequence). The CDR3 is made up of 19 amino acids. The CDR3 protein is CATSRGPPSRQGIYEKLFF. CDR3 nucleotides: TGTGCCACCAGCAGAGGACCCCCGTCCCGACAGGGGATCTATGAAAAACTGTTTTTT.

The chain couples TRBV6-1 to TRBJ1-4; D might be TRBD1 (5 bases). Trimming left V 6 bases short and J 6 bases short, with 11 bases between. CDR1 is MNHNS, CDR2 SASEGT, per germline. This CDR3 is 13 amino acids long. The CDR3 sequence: CASRAWGDEKLFF. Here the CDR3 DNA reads TGTGCCAGCAGAGCCTGGGGGGATGAAAAACTGTTTTTT.

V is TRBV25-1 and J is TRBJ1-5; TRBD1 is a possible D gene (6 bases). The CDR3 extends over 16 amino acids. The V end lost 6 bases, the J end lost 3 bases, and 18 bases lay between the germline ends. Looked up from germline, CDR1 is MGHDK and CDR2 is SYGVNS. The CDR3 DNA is TGTGCCAGCAGCAAAGACAGGCTCCCTCTCAATCAGCCCCAGCATTTT. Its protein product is CASSKDRLPLNQPQHF.

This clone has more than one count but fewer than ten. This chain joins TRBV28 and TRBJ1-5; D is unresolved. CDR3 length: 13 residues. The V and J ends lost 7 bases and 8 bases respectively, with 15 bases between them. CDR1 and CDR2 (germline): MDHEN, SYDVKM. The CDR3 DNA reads TGTGCCAGCACCCCGGGAAGGTATGAGCCCCAGCATTTT. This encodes CASTPGRYEPQHF.

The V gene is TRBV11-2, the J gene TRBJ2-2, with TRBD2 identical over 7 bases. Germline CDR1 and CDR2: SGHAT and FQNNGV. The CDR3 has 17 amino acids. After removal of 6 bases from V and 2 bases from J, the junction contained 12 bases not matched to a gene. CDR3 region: CASSSTRGGLNTGELFF. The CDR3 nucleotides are TGTGCCAGCAGTTCAACCCGCGGGGGACTAAACACCGGGGAGCTGTTTTTT. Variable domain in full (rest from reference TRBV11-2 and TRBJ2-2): EAGVAQSPRYKIIEKRQSVAFWCNPISGHATLYWYQQILGQGPKLLIQFQNNGVVDDSQLPKDRFSAERLKGVDSTLKIQPAKLEDSAVYLCASSSTRGGLNTGELFFGEGSRLTVL.

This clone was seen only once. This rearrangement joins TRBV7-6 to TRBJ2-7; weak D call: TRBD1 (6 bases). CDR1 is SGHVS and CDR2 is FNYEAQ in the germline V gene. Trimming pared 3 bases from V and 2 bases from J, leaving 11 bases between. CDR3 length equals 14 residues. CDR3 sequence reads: CASSFSQGPYEQYF. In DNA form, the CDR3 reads TGTGCCAGCAGCTTCTCACAGGGACCCTACGAGCAGTACTTC.

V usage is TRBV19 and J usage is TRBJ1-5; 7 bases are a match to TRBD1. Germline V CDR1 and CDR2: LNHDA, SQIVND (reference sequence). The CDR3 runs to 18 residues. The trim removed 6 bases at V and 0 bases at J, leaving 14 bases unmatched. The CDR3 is CASRGPGQLIHSNQPQHF. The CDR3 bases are TGTGCCAGTAGGGGACCGGGACAGCTCATCCATAGCAATCAGCCCCAGCATTTT.

CDR3 sequence reads: CASNSGASGNTIYF. CDR3 bases: TGTGCCAGCAATTCAGGGGCCTCTGGAAACACCATATATTTT. V is TRBV6-1 and J is TRBJ1-3, with D perhaps matching TRBD1 (6 bases). The length of the CDR3 is 14 residues. Germline V lookup: CDR1 MNHNS, CDR2 SASEGT. Trimming took 7 bases from V and 0 from J, leaving 10 bases between them.

The DNA of the CDR3 is TGTGCCAGCGAGGGGAGGACTCACAATGAGCAGTTCTTC. This translates into CASEGRTHNEQFF. The chain couples TRBV7-9 to TRBJ2-1; D possibly corresponds to TRBD2 (6 bases). V shed 8 bases and J shed 5 bases, with 13 bases lying between them. The CDR3 loop spans 13 amino acids. Germline CDR1 and CDR2: SEHNR and FQNEAQ (reference sequence).

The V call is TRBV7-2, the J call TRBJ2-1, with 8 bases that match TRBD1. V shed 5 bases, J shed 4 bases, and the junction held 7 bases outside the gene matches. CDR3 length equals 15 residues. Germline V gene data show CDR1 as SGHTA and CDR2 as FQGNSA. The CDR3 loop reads CASSRGTGSYNEQFF. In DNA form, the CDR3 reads TGTGCCAGCAGCCGGGGGACAGGTTCTTACAATGAGCAGTTCTTC.

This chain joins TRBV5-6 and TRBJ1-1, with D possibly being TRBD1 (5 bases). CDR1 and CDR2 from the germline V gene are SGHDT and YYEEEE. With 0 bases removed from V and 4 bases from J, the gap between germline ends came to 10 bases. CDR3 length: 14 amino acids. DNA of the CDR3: TGTGCCAGCAGCTTGGCCGGGACCACCACTGAAGCTTTCTTT. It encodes CASSLAGTTTEAFF.

The chain's CDR3 is CASSYGTGDVYRETQYF. The CDR3 DNA sequence: TGCGCCAGCAGCTACGGGACAGGGGACGTTTATAGGGAGACCCAGTACTTC. V and J are TRBV5-1 and TRBJ2-5; 10 positions match TRBD1. The germline gives CDR1 SGHRS, CDR2 YFSETQ. The CDR3 consists of 17 residues. V shed 3 bases and J 5 bases; nucleotides not matched to a gene: 13.

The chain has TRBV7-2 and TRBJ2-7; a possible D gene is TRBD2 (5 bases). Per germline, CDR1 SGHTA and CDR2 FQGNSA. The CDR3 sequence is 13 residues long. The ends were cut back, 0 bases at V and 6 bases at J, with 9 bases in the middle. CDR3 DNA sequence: TGTGCCAGCAGCTTAGCGGTGGGAGTCGAGCAGTACTTC. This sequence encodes CASSLAVGVEQYF.

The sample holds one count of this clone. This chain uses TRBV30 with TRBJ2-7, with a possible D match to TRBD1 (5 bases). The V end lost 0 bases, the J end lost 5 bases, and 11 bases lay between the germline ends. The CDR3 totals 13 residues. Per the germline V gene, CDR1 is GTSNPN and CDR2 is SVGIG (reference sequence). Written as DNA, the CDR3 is TGTGCCTGGAGTGTCCCAGGGTTTAACGAGCAGTACTTC. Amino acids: CAWSVPGFNEQYF.

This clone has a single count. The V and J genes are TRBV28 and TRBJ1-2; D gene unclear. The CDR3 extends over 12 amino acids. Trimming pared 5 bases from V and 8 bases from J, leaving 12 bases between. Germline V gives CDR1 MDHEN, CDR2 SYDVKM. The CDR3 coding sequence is TGTGCCAGCAGTCTCAGTTACCGAGGCTACACCTTC. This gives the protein CASSLSYRGYTF.

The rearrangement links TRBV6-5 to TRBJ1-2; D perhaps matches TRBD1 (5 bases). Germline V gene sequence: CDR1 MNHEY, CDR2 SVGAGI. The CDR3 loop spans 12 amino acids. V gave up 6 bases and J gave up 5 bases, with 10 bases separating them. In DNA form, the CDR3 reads TGTGCCAGCAGCTCGGGACTGTATGGCTACACCTTC. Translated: CASSSGLYGYTF.

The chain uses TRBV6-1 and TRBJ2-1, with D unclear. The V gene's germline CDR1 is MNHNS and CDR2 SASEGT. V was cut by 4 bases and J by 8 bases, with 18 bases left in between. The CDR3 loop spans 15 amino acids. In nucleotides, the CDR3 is TGTGCCAGCAGTGCATACGTACCACCTATAGATGAGCAGTTCTTC. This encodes CASSAYVPPIDEQFF.

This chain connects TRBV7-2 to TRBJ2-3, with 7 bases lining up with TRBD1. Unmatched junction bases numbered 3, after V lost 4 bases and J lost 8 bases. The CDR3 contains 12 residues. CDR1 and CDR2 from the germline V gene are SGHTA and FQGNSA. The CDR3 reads CASSWDSTTQYF. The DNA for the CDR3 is TGTGCCAGCAGCTGGGACAGTACTACGCAGTATTTT.